This T cell receptor beta chain was captured in a study of blood T cell repertoires in COVID-19. About the study: The analysed material was cDNA or gDNA that came from T cells, B-cell-depleted T cells, or PBMCs.

In the original workflow: Nucleated cell counts were estimated from reference gene primer amplification. Produced via immunoSEQ multiplex PCR; TCRdb's table is partial and in-frame only. That table supplies the V and J calls and clone size; D and trimming were determined from the DNA. This table has around 89,000 clones, about 89% appearing once. Per the germline V gene, CDR1 is SGHRS and CDR2 is YFSETQ. The length of the CDR3 is 15 residues. V gave up 0 bases and J gave up 1 base, with 10 bases separating them. This receptor was obtained from a man aged 45-65 years with acute or convalescent COVID-19. Sequenced input: peripheral blood. This chain links TRBV5-1 with TRBJ1-1, with D possibly matching TRBD1 (6 bases). The CDR3 here is CASSLAPDRNTEAFF. The CDR3 DNA is TGCGCCAGCAGCTTGGCCCCGGACAGGAACACTGAAGCTTTCTTT.